Listed here is a single T cell receptor beta chain. The table came from immunoSEQ multiplex PCR; TCRdb's copy has only in-frame clones and leaves some out. The sample includes 80,000 to 95,000 clones, approximately 86% of them seen just once. After removal of 5 bases from V and 9 bases from J, the junction contained 3 bases not matched to a gene. Per the germline V gene, CDR1 is SGHRS and CDR2 is YFSETQ. This CDR3 spans 11 amino acids. This specimen comes from a study of PD-1 blockade in classical Hodgkin lymphoma. The time point: cycle 4 day 1 (C4D1), after more than 5 weeks of nivolumab. No patient escaped relapse after autologous stem cell transplantation, and brentuximab vedotin exposure varied.

This material consisted of peripheral blood mononuclear cells (PBMCs), taken before the fourth cycle of nivolumab. This TCR was recovered from a human donor with classical Hodgkin lymphoma. The chain has TRBV5-1 and TRBJ2-7, with 9 bases aligning to TRBD1. CDR3 sequence reads: CASRGQGRQYF. CDR3 in DNA: TGCGCCAGCAGGGGACAGGGCCGGCAGTACTTC.